This TCR beta chain was sequenced in a study of blood T cell repertoires in COVID-19. Participants came from fewer than 25 US areas, aged about 18 to 100 years. Donors were grouped by their self-reported clinical history. The germline CDR1 and CDR2 sequences are MNHNS and SASEGT. V gave up 0 bases and J gave up 2 bases, with 8 bases separating them. The length of the CDR3 is 15 residues. Produced via immunoSEQ multiplex PCR; TCRdb's table is partial and in-frame only. This sample has about 480,000 clones; over 75% occur once, and the top ten carry 1.5% to 2%. The chain is built from TRBV6-1 and TRBJ1-5; D unclear. What was sequenced was PBMCs or T cells enriched from blood (not recorded which). This TCR came from a woman aged 40 to 50 who had recovered from COVID-19. The CDR3 here is CASSEAKRGNQPQHF. CDR3 bases: TGTGCCAGCAGTGAAGCTAAGAGGGGCAATCAGCCCCAGCATTTT.